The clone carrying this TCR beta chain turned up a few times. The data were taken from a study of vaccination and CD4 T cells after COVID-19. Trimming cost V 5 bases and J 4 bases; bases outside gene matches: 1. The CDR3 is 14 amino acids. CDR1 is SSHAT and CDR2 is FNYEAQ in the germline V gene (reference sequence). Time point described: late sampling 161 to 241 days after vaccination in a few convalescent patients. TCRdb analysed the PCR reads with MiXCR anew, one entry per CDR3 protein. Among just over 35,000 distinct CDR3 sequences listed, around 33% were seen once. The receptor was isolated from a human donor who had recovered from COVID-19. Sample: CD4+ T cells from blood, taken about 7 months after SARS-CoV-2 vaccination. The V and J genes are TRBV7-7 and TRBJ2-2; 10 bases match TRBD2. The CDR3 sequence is CASSPSGGTGELFF. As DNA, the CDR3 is TGTGCCAGCAGCCCTAGCGGGGGCACCGGGGAGCTGTTTTTT. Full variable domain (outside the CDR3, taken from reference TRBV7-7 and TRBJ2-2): GAGVSQSPRYKVTKRGQDVTLRCDPISSHATLYWYQQALGQGPEFLTYFNYEAQPDKSGLPSDRFSAERPEGSISTLTIQRTEQRDSAMYRCASSPSGGTGELFFGEGSRLTVL.